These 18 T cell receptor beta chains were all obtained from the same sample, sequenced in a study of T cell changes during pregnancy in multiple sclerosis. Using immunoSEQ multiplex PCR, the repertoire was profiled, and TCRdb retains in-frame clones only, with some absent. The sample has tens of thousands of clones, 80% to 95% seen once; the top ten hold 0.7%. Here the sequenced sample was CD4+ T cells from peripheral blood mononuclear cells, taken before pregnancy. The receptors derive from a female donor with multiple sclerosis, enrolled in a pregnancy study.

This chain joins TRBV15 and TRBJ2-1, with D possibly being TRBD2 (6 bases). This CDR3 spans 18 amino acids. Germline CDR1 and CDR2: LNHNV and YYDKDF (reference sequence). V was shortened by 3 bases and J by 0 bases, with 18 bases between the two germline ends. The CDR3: CATSSLFDWGVSYNEQFF. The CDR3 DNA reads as TGTGCCACCAGCAGCCTGTTCGATTGGGGGGTCTCCTACAATGAGCAGTTCTTC.

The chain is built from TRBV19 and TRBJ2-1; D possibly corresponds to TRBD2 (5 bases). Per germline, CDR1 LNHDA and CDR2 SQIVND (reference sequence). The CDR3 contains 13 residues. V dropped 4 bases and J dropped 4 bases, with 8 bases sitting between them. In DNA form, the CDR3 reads TGTGCCAGTAGTACGGACTGGTACAATGAGCAGTTCTTC. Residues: CASSTDWYNEQFF.

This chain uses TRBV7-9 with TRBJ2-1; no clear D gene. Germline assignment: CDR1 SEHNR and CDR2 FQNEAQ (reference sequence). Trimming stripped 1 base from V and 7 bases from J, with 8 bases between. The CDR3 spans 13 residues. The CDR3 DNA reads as TGTGCCAGCAGCTTAGTAGCTGGGAATGAGCAGTTCTTC. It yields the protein CASSLVAGNEQFF.

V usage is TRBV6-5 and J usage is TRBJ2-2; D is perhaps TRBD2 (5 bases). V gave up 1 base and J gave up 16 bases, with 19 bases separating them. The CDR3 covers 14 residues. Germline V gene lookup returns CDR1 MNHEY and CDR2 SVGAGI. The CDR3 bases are TGTGCCAGCAGTTACTTAGGGAGTGGAGCCGGCGCGTTTTTT. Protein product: CASSYLGSGAGAFF.

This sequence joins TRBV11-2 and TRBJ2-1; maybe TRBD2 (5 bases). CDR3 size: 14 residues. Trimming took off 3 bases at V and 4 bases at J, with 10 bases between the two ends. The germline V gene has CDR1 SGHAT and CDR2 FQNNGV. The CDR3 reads CASSFGVSYNEQFF. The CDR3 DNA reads TGTGCCAGCAGCTTCGGGGTGTCTTACAATGAGCAGTTCTTC.

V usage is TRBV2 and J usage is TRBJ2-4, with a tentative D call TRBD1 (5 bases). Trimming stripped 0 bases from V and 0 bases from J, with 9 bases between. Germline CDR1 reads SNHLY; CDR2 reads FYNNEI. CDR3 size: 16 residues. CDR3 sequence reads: CASSEASRGAKNIQYF. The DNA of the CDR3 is TGTGCCAGCAGTGAAGCGAGTAGGGGAGCCAAAAACATTCAGTACTTC.

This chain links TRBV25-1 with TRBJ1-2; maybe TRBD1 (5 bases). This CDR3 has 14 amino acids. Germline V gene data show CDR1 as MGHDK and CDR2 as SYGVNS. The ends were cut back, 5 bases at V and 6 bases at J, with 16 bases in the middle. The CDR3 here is CASSRQGAVDGYTF. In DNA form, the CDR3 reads TGTGCCAGCAGTCGCCAAGGGGCAGTCGATGGCTACACCTTC.

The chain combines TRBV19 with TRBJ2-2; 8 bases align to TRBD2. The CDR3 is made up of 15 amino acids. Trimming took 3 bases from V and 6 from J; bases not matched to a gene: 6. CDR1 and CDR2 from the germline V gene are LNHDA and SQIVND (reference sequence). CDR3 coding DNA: TGTGCCAGTAGTATGTCACGGCGGGGGGCCGGGGAGCTGTTTTTT. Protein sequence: CASSMSRRGAGELFF.

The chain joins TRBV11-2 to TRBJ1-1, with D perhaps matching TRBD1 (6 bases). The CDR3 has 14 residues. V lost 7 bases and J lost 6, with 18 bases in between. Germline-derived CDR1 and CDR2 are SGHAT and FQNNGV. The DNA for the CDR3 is TGTGCCAGCATCGATGACAGGTTCGGCCCTGAAGCTTTCTTT. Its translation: CASIDDRFGPEAFF.

DNA for the CDR3: TGTGCCAGCAGCCCCGCCGGGGTTCTAACCGCTTTCTTT. Translated: CASSPAGVLTAFF. This chain joins TRBV11-2 and TRBJ1-1; D uncertain. CDR3 length: 13 amino acids. Germline V gene lookup returns CDR1 SGHAT and CDR2 FQNNGV. Trimming pared 5 bases from V and 11 bases from J, leaving 18 bases between.

CDR3 in amino acids: CASSQGTVNEQFF. In DNA, the CDR3 is TGCGCCAGCAGCCAAGGGACAGTCAATGAGCAGTTCTTC. This chain uses TRBV4-3 with TRBJ2-1, with D possibly TRBD1 on 6 matching bases. V lost 1 base and J 6 bases, leaving 7 bases between the germline ends. The CDR3 is 13 residues long. The germline gives CDR1 LGHNA, CDR2 YSLEER.

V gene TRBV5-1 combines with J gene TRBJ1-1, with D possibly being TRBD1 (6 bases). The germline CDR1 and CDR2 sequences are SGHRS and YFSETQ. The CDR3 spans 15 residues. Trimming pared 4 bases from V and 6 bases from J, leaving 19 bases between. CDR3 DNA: TGCGCCAGCAGCGTCTTACAGGGTATAAGCGCTGAAGCTTTCTTT. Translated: CASSVLQGISAEAFF.

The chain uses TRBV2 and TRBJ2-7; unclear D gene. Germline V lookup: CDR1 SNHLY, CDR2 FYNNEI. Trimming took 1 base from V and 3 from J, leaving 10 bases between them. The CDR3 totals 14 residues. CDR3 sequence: CASSEGRGSYEQYF. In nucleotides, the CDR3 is TGTGCCAGCAGTGAAGGGAGAGGCAGCTACGAGCAGTACTTC.

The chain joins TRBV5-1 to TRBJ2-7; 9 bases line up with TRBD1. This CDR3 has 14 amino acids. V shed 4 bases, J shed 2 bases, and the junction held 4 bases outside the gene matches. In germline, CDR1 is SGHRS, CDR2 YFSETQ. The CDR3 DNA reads TGCGCCAGCAGCATGGGACAGGGCCCCTACGAGCAGTACTTC. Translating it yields CASSMGQGPYEQYF.

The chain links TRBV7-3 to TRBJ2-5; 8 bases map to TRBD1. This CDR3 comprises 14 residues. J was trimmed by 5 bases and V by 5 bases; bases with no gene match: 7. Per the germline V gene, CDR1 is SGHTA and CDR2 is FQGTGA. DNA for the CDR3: TGTGCCAGCAGCCTATACAGGGGGTCGGAGACCCAGTACTTC. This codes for CASSLYRGSETQYF.

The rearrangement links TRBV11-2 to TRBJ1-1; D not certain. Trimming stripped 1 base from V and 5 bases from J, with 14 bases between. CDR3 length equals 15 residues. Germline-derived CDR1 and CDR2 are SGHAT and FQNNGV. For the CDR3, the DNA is TGTGCCAGCAGCTTAGGCGGCAGAGGAGGGACTGAAGCTTTCTTT. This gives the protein CASSLGGRGGTEAFF. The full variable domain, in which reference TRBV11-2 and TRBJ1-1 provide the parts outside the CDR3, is EAGVAQSPRYKIIEKRQSVAFWCNPISGHATLYWYQQILGQGPKLLIQFQNNGVVDDSQLPKDRFSAERLKGVDSTLKIQPAKLEDSAVYLCASSLGGRGGTEAFFGQGTRLTVV.

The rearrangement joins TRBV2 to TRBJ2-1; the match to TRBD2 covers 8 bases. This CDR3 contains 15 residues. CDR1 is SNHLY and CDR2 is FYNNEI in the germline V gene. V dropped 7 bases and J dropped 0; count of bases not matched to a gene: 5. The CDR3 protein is CASKKLAASYNEQFF. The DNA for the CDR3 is TGTGCCAGCAAGAAACTAGCGGCCTCCTACAATGAGCAGTTCTTC.

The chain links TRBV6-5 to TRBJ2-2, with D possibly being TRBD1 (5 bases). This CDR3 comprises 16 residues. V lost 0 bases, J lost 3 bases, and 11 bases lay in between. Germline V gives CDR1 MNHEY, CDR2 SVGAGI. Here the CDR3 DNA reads TGTGCCAGCAGTTACTCGATAACAGGTCACACCGGGGAGCTGTTTTTT. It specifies CASSYSITGHTGELFF.